The 4 T cell receptor beta chains given below trace back to one sample, sequenced in a study of T-cell memory formation after mild COVID-19. TCRdb reprocessed the 5' RACE reads with MiXCR, giving one entry per CDR3 protein. The sample has 45,000 to 50,000 distinct CDR3 sequences, approximately 7% seen once. The sequencing sample was made of PBMCs or a T cell subset sorted from them (not recorded which). The source is a man between 18 and 29 years old who had mild COVID-19 (a few samples of this study predate the infection). Cell type and time point are not known.

This clonotype was seen a handful of times. This chain joins TRBV9 and TRBJ2-5; 10 bases match TRBD2. Germline loops: CDR1 SGDLS, CDR2 YYNGEE. This CDR3 has 17 amino acids. Losses at the gene ends were 2 bases for V and 5 bases for J; bases not matched to a gene: 12. CDR3 sequence reads: CASSVGTSARTDETQYF. CDR3 coding DNA: TGTGCCAGCAGCGTGGGGACTAGCGCTAGGACGGATGAGACCCAGTACTTC.

This clonotype was detected only a few times. The chain employs TRBV5-1 and TRBJ1-2; 7 bases agree with TRBD1. The ends lost 3 bases at V and 2 bases at J; junction bases unmatched: 10. The germline CDR1 and CDR2 sequences are SGHRS and YFSETQ. The length of the CDR3 is 16 residues. CDR3 bases: TGCGCCAGCAGCTACCTGACGGGGGGACAGAACTATGGCTACACCTTC. Amino acids: CASSYLTGGQNYGYTF.

This clonotype turned up a few times. The V gene is TRBV28, the J gene TRBJ1-4, with 8 bases identical to TRBD1. The germline CDR1 and CDR2 sequences are MDHEN and SYDVKM. After removal of 6 bases from V and 8 bases from J, the junction contained 8 bases not matched to a gene. This CDR3 is 14 amino acids long. The CDR3 DNA reads as TGTGCCAGCAGGCAGGGGGCGAAAGGGGAAAAACTGTTTTTT. Translation: CASRQGAKGEKLFF.

This clonotype was detected ten times or more. The V and J genes are TRBV5-1 and TRBJ1-1, with 7 bases matching TRBD1. Losses at the gene ends were 3 bases for V and 0 bases for J; bases not matched to a gene: 2. The germline V gene has CDR1 SGHRS and CDR2 YFSETQ. This CDR3 is built from 14 residues. In nucleotides, the CDR3 is TGCGCCAGCAGCTCGACAGGGATGAACACTGAAGCTTTCTTT. Translated: CASSSTGMNTEAFF.